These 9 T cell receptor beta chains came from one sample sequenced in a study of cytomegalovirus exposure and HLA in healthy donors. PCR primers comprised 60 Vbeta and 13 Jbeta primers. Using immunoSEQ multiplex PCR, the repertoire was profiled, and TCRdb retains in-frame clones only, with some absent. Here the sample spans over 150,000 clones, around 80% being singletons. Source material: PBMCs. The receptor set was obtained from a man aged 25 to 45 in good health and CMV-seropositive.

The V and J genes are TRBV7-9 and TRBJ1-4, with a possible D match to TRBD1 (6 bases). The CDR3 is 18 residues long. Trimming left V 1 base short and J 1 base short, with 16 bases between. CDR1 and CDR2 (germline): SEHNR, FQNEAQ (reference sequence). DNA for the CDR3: TGTGCCAGCAGCTTAGTTTATTGGGACACGGGAACTAATGAAAAACTGTTTTTT. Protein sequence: CASSLVYWDTGTNEKLFF.

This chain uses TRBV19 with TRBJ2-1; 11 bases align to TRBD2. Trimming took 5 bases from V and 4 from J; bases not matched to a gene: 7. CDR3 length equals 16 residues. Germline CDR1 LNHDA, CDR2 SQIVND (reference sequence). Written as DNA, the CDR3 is TGTGCCAGTAGTGTATTAGCGGGAGGGAAGTACAATGAGCAGTTCTTC. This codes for CASSVLAGGKYNEQFF.

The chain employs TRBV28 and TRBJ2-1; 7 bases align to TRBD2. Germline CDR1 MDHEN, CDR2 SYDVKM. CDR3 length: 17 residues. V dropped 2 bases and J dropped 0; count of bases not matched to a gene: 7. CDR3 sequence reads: CASSLGLKRDSYNEQFF. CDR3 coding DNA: TGTGCCAGCAGTTTAGGGCTGAAGCGGGACTCCTACAATGAGCAGTTCTTC.

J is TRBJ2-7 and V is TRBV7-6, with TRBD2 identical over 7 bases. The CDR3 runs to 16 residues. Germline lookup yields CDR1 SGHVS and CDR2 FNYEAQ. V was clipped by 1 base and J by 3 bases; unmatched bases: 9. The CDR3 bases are TGTGCCAGCAGCTTAGATCTAAGCGGGGCAATCTACGAGCAGTACTTC. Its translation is CASSLDLSGAIYEQYF.

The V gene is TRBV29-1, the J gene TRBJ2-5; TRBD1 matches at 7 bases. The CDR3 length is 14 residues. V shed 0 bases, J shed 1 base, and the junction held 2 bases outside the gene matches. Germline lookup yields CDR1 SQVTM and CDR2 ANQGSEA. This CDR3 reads CSVEDGQAQETQYF. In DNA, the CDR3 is TGCAGCGTTGAAGATGGACAGGCCCAAGAGACCCAGTACTTC.

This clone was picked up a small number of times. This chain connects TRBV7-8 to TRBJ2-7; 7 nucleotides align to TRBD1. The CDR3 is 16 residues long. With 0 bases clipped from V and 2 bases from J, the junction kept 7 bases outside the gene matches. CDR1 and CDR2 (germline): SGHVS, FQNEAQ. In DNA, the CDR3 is TGTGCCAGCAGCTTAGCGCGCATGGGACAGACCTACGAGCAGTACTTC. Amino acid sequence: CASSLARMGQTYEQYF.

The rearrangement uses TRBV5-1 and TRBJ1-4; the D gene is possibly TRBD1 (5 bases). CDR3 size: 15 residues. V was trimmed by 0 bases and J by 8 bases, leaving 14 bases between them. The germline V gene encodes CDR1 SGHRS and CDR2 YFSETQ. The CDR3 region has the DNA TGCGCCAGCAGCTTGGATCGCCAGGGCTCGGAAAAACTGTTTTTT. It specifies CASSLDRQGSEKLFF.

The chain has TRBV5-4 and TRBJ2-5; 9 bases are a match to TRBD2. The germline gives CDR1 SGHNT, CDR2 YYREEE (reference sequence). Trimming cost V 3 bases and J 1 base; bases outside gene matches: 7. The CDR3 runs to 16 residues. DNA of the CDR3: TGTGCCAGCAGCTGGAGGTCTAGCGGGGCCCAAGAGACCCAGTACTTC. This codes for CASSWRSSGAQETQYF.

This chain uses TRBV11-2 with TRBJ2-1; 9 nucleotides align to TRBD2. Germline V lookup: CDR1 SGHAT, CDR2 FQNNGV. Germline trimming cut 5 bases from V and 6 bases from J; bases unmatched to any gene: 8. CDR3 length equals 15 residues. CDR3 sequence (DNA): TGTGCCAGCAGCACACTTAGCGGGAGAGGCAATGAGCAGTTCTTC. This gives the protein CASSTLSGRGNEQFF.